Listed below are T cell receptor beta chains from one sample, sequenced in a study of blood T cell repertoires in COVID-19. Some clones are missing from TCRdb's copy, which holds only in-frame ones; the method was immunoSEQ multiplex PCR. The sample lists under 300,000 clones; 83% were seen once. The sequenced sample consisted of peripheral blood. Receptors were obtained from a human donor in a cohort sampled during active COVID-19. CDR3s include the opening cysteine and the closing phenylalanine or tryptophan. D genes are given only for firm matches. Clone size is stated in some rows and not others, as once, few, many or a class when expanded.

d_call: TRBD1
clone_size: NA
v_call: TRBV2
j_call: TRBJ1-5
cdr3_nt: TGTGCCAGCAGTGCGGGGACAGGGGGCAATCAGCCCCAGCATTTT
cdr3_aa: CASSAGTGGNQPQHF

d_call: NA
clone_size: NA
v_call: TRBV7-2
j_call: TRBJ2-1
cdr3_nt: TGTGCCAGCAGCTGGAGGGGGGGGCCTCGAGTCTCCTACAATGAGCAGTTCTTC
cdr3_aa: CASSWRGGPRVSYNEQFF

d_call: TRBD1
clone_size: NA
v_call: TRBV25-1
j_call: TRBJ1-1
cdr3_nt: TGTGCCAGCAGTGAATTATTGTTACAGGGGTACACTGAAGCTTTCTTT
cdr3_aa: CASSELLLQGYTEAFF

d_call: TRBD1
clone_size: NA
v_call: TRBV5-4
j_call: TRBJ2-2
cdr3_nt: TGTGCCAGCAGTTCGGGACAGGGGAATCACGGGGAGCTGTTTTTT
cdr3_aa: CASSSGQGNHGELFF

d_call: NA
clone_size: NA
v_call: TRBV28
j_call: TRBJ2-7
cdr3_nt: TGTGCCAGCAGACTAACGGGATCCCTGGGCGAGCAGTACTTC
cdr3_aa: CASRLTGSLGEQYF

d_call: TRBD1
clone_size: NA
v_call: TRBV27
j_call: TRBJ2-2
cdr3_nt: TGTGCCAGCAGTAGTCCGACAGGGGGGAACACCGGGGAGCTGTTTTTT
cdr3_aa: CASSSPTGGNTGELFF

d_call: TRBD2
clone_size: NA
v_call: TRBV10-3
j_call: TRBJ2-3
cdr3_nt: TGTGCCATCAGTGGCGCGCCATCTAGCGGGGGGGCCCCAGATACGCAGTATTTT
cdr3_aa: CAISGAPSSGGAPDTQYF

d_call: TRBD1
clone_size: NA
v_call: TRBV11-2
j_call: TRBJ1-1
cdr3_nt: TGTGCCAGCAGCAGACAGGGGGCTAGGGACACTGAAGCTTTCTTT
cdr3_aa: CASSRQGARDTEAFF

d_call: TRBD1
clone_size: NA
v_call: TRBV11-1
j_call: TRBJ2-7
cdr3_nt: TGTGCCAGCAGCTTAGAGCGACAGGGGGCTGGGGAGCAGTACTTC
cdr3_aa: CASSLERQGAGEQYF

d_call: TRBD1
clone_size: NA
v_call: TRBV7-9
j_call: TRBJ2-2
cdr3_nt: TGTGCCAGCAGCTTACCGGGACAGGCCGCCGGGGAGCTGTTTTTT
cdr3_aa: CASSLPGQAAGELFF

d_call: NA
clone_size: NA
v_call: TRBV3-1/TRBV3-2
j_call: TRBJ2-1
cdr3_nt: TGTGCCAGCAGCCAAGATAGAACAGGGCCCGGCCCCGGGCAGTTCTTC
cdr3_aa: CASSQDRTGPGPGQFF

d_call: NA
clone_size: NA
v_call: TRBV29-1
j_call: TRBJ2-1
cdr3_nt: TGCAGCGTAATACAGGGTAACTACAATGAGCAGTTCTTC
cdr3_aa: CSVIQGNYNEQFF

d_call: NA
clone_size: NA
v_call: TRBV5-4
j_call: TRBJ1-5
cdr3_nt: TGTGCCAGCAGCTTGGATAGGGGGAATCAGCCCCAGCATTTT
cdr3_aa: CASSLDRGNQPQHF

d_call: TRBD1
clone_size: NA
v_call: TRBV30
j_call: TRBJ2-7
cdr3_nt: TGTGCCTGGAGCCCGGGGACAGGGAGGTGGTGGGAGCAGTACTTC
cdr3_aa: CAWSPGTGRWWEQYF

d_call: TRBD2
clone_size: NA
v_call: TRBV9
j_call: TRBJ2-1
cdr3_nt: TGTGCCAGCAGCGTAGGCGGGAGGGCCTACAATGAGCAGTTCTTC
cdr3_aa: CASSVGGRAYNEQFF

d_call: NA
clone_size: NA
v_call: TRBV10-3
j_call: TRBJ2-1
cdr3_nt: TGTGCCGTAGGCCTGTCCCGCGGGACGTCCTACAATGAGCAGTTCTTC
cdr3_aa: CAVGLSRGTSYNEQFF

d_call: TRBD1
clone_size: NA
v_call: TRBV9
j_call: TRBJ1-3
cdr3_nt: TGTGCCAGCAGCGCCTATCCTGGACAGGCGGTCTCTGGAAACACCATATATTTT
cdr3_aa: CASSAYPGQAVSGNTIYF

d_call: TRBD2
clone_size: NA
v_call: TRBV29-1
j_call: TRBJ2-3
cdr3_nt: TGCAGCGTCCACGGACTAGCGGGGGGGCGGGCAGATACGCAGTATTTT
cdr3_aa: CSVHGLAGGRADTQYF

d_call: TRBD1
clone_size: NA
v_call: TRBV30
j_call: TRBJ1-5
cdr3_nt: TGTGCCTGGGGACAGGGGGTCAATCAGCCCCAGCATTTT
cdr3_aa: CAWGQGVNQPQHF

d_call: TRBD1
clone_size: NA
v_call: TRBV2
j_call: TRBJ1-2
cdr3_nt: TGTGCCAGCAGGCGGGGACAGGGGTCACACTATGGCTACACCTTC
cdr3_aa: CASRRGQGSHYGYTF

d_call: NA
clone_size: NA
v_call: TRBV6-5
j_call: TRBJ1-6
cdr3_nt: TGTGCCAGCAGTTCAGACAGGACCTCCTATAATTCACCCCTCCACTTT
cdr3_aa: CASSSDRTSYNSPLHF

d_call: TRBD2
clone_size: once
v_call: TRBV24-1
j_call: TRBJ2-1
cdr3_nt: TGTGCCACCAGTGATTGGACTAGCGGGCCCTCACTTCAGTTCTTC
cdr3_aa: CATSDWTSGPSLQFF

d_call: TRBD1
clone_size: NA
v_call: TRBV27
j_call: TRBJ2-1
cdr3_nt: TGTGCCAGCAGAGTCGATGGGACAGGGTCCTACAATGAGCAGTTCTTC
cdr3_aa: CASRVDGTGSYNEQFF

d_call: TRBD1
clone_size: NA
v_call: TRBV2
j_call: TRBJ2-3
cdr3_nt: TGTGCCAGCAACGGACAGGGCGATACGCAGTATTTT
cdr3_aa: CASNGQGDTQYF

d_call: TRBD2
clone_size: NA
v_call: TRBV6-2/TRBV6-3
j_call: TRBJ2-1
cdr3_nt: TGTGCCAGCAGTTCCGGACTAGTTATCAATGAGCAGTTCTTC
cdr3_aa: CASSSGLVINEQFF

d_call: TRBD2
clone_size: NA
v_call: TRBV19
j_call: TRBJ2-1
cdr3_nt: TGTGCCAGTAGTATAGGGGGGAGGGCCGGAAATGAGCAGTTCTTC
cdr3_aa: CASSIGGRAGNEQFF

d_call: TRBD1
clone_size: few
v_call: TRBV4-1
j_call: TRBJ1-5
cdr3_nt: TGCGCCAGCAGCCAAGAATTGGCAGGGGGCGGCAATCAGCCCCAGCATTTT
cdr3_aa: CASSQELAGGGNQPQHF